This entry lists 21 T cell receptor beta chains sequenced from one sample in a study of CD4 T cells in relation to SARS-CoV-2 and coronaviruses. Clones were read by immunoSEQ multiplex PCR, and TCRdb kept only the in-frame ones, dropping some. The sample yields about 36,000 clones, under 85% seen once. Their specific antigens are unknown. Input material: memory CD4+ T cells from PBMCs, cultured in vitro. Receptors were obtained from an adult with COVID-19.

The chain carries TRBV28 and TRBJ2-7, with TRBD1 identical over 8 bases. CDR1 is MDHEN and CDR2 is SYDVKM in the germline V gene. J lost 1 base, V lost 5 bases, and 4 bases had no gene match. There are 14 residues in the CDR3. This CDR3 is CASSPWTGSYEQYF. The CDR3 DNA is TGTGCCAGCAGTCCATGGACAGGGTCCTACGAGCAGTACTTC.

This rearrangement joins TRBV3-1 (or the pseudogene TRBV3-2) to TRBJ1-1, with D maybe TRBD1 (5 bases). Looked up from germline, CDR1 is LGHDT and CDR2 is YNNKEL (reference sequence). The CDR3 has 12 residues. V gave up 2 bases and J gave up 10 bases, with 11 bases separating them. CDR3 coding DNA: TGTGCCAGCAGCCAATTGGGGGGTGTAGCTTTCTTT. It codes for CASSQLGGVAFF.

J is TRBJ2-5 and V is TRBV6-2 or TRBV6-3; D is possibly TRBD2 (6 bases). The germline V and J ends were trimmed by 7 bases and 2 bases, with 17 bases remaining between them. The CDR3 sequence is 15 residues long. Germline CDR1 is MNHEY and CDR2 is SVGEGT. CDR3 residues: CASNPSSGEQETQYF. CDR3 nucleotide sequence: TGTGCCAGCAACCCAAGTAGCGGAGAACAAGAGACCCAGTACTTC.

This chain links TRBV27 with TRBJ2-1; 10 positions match TRBD2. Germline lookup yields CDR1 MNHEY and CDR2 SMNVEV (reference sequence). This CDR3 contains 16 residues. Trimming removed 0 bases from V and 6 bases from J; junction bases left unmatched: 5. The CDR3 DNA reads TGTGCCAGCAGTTTATCTAGGCTAGCGGGAGTCAATGAGCAGTTCTTC. Its translation: CASSLSRLAGVNEQFF.

The genes are TRBV30 and TRBJ1-5, with D maybe TRBD1 (6 bases). The CDR3 totals 14 residues. CDR1 is GTSNPN, CDR2 SVGIG, per germline (reference sequence). V gave up 1 base and J gave up 9 bases, with 16 bases separating them. In DNA form, the CDR3 reads TGTGCCTGGAGTGGGGGGAGGACAGACTCGCCCCAGCATTTT. Protein product: CAWSGGRTDSPQHF. Based on the CDR3 plus reference TRBV30 and TRBJ1-5, the full variable domain is SQTIHQWPATLVQPVGSPLSLECTVEGTSNPNLYWYRQAAGRGLQLLFYSVGIGQISSEVPQNLSASRPQDRQFILSSKKLLLSDSGFYLCAWSGGRTDSPQHFGDGTRLSIL.

The CDR3 bases are TGTGCCAGCAGGGGCCCGTATAGCAATCAGCCCCAGCATTTT. Amino acids: CASRGPYSNQPQHF. This chain joins TRBV28 and TRBJ1-5; no clear D. The length of the CDR3 is 14 residues. Trimming shortened V by 6 bases and J by 0 bases, and 9 bases separated the two germline ends. Germline-derived CDR1 and CDR2 are MDHEN and SYDVKM.

The rearrangement uses TRBV5-6 and TRBJ2-4, with D unresolved. The CDR3 runs 15 residues. V dropped 4 bases and J dropped 0 bases, with 11 bases sitting between them. Germline V gene data show CDR1 as SGHDT and CDR2 as YYEEEE. CDR3 loop: CASSPNTLAKNIQYF. The CDR3 nucleotides read TGTGCCAGCAGCCCCAACACTTTAGCCAAAAACATTCAGTACTTC.

This clone was recorded a few times. This chain connects TRBV28 to TRBJ2-2, with D perhaps being TRBD1 or TRBD2 (5 bases each). The ends were cut back, 7 bases at V and 0 bases at J, with 12 bases in the middle. CDR1 is MDHEN, CDR2 SYDVKM, per germline. The CDR3 has 15 amino acids. The CDR3 DNA follows: TGTGCCAGCAACGAGAGGGGCGCGAACACCGGGGAGCTGTTTTTT. As protein: CASNERGANTGELFF.

This clone was seen a few times. The chain has TRBV4-2 and TRBJ2-2; D gene ambiguous. CDR3 length: 16 residues. Trimming shortened V by 0 bases and J by 0 bases, and 8 bases separated the two germline ends. Germline V lookup: CDR1 LGHNA, CDR2 YNFKEQ. The CDR3 spells CASSQDRATNTGELFF. For the CDR3, the DNA is TGTGCCAGCAGCCAAGATCGCGCTACGAACACCGGGGAGCTGTTTTTT.

This clone was recorded a few times. The V and J genes are TRBV7-2 and TRBJ2-7; tentative D call: TRBD2 (5 bases). CDR3 length: 14 residues. Germline CDR1 and CDR2: SGHTA and FQGNSA. Trimming removed 6 bases at V and 0 bases at J, with 12 bases between. CDR3 nucleotides: TGTGCCAGCAGGATTGAGGGAAGCTCCTACGAGCAGTACTTC. Translating gives CASRIEGSSYEQYF.

The genes are TRBV7-3 and TRBJ2-1, with 10 positions matching TRBD2. Looked up from germline, CDR1 is SGHTA and CDR2 is FQGTGA. Germline trimming cut 5 bases from V and 6 bases from J; bases unmatched to any gene: 7. The CDR3 is 15 amino acids. CDR3 in amino acids: CASSPPLAGSNEQFF. CDR3 coding DNA: TGTGCCAGCAGCCCTCCACTAGCGGGAAGCAATGAGCAGTTCTTC.

The chain uses TRBV28 and TRBJ1-4, with TRBD1 matching 9 bases. The CDR3 is 15 residues long. Trimming cost V 5 bases and J 5 bases; bases outside gene matches: 6. CDR1 and CDR2 from the germline V gene are MDHEN and SYDVKM. The CDR3 loop reads CASSQAGQGNEKLFF. Written as DNA, the CDR3 is TGTGCCAGCAGTCAAGCGGGACAGGGAAATGAAAAACTGTTTTTT.

The chain joins TRBV6-2 or TRBV6-3 to TRBJ1-5; D is undetermined. This CDR3 contains 14 residues. The germline CDR1 and CDR2 sequences are MNHEY and SVGEGT. V gave up 6 bases and J gave up 3 bases, with 12 bases separating them. CDR3 bases: TGTGCCAGCAGCCGTCGACGGAACAATCAGCCCCAGCATTTT. Its translation: CASSRRRNNQPQHF.

J is TRBJ2-1 and V is TRBV7-3; D is unresolved. The germline V gene encodes CDR1 SGHTA and CDR2 FQGTGA. The CDR3 contains 15 residues. V was pared by 0 bases and J by 9 bases, with 15 bases between. CDR3 DNA: TGTGCCAGCAGCTTAACCGGGCAGAACAGTCCTGAGCAGTTCTTC. This codes for CASSLTGQNSPEQFF.

In DNA, the CDR3 is TGTGCCAGCAGCTTAACAGGCTACGAGCAGTACTTC. Its translation is CASSLTGYEQYF. This sequence joins TRBV5-4 and TRBJ2-7, with D possibly matching TRBD1 (5 bases). V dropped 2 bases and J dropped 3 bases, with 6 bases sitting between them. Germline V lookup: CDR1 SGHNT, CDR2 YYREEE (reference sequence). CDR3 size: 12 residues.

CDR3 amino acids: CASSHPGLAVTDTQYF. CDR3 nucleotides: TGTGCCAGCAGCCACCCGGGACTAGCGGTCACAGATACGCAGTATTTT. This rearrangement joins TRBV5-4 to TRBJ2-3; 11 nucleotides agree with TRBD2. Germline-derived CDR1 and CDR2 are SGHNT and YYREEE (reference sequence). Trimming took 4 bases from V and 2 from J; bases not matched to a gene: 6. This CDR3 is built from 16 residues.

The rearrangement links TRBV19 to TRBJ2-5; D unclear. The CDR3 loop spans 11 amino acids. Trimming pared 10 bases from V and 9 bases from J, leaving 15 bases between. Germline V CDR1 and CDR2: LNHDA, SQIVND (reference sequence). The CDR3: CATKSFGSQYF. For the CDR3, the DNA is TGTGCCACCAAAAGTTTTGGGTCCCAGTACTTC.

This chain links TRBV5-1 with TRBJ2-1, with 7 bases aligning to TRBD1. The CDR3 length is 18 residues. The germline CDR1 and CDR2 sequences are SGHRS and YFSETQ. Losses at the gene ends were 4 bases for V and 1 base for J; bases not matched to a gene: 14. The CDR3: CASSTPGGDRGSYNEQFF. CDR3 DNA sequence: TGCGCCAGCAGCACCCCAGGGGGAGACCGCGGATCCTACAATGAGCAGTTCTTC.

This chain connects TRBV2 to TRBJ2-1; 9 nucleotides align to TRBD2. The length of the CDR3 is 14 residues. Germline V gene data show CDR1 as SNHLY and CDR2 as FYNNEI. Trimming took 10 bases from V and 5 from J; bases not matched to a gene: 9. This chain's CDR3 is CATGRLAGHNEQFF. The CDR3 DNA reads as TGTGCCACGGGGAGGCTAGCGGGACACAATGAGCAGTTCTTC.

The chain has TRBV2 and TRBJ1-1, with D perhaps TRBD1 (6 bases). Trimming cost V 6 bases and J 5 bases, with 13 bases left between them. This CDR3 has 13 residues. The germline CDR1 and CDR2 sequences are SNHLY and FYNNEI. The CDR3 is CASRYTGSTEAFF. CDR3 nucleotides: TGTGCCAGCAGATATACAGGGAGTACTGAAGCTTTCTTT.

The V and J genes are TRBV5-1 and TRBJ2-7, with no clear D. This CDR3 contains 14 residues. Trimming stripped 3 bases from V and 4 bases from J, with 14 bases between. Germline CDR1 SGHRS, CDR2 YFSETQ. The chain's CDR3 is CASSSRMERYEQYF. The CDR3 DNA sequence: TGCGCCAGCAGCTCTAGAATGGAACGATACGAGCAGTACTTC.